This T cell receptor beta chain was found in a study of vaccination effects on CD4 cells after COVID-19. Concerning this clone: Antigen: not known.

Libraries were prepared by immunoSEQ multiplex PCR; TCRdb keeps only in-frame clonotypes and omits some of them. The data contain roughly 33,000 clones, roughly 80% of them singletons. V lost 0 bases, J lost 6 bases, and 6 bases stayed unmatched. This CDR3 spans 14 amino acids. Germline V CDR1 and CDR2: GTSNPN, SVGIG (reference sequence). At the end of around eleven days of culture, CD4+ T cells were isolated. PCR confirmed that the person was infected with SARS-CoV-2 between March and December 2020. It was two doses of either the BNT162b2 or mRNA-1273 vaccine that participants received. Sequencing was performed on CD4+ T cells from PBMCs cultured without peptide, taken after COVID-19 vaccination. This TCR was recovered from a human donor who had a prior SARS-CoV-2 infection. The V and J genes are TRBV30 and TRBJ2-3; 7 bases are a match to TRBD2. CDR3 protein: CAWSVGGSGDTQYF. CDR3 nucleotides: TGTGCCTGGAGTGTGGGTGGTAGCGGGGATACGCAGTATTTT.